Below, 10 T cell receptor beta chains from the same sample are listed, as sequenced in a study of cytomegalovirus exposure and HLA in healthy donors. The PCR contained 60 Vbeta and 13 Jbeta primers. TCRdb keeps only in-frame clones here, not all; method: immunoSEQ multiplex PCR. Of around 170,000 clones in the sample, 78% were seen once. Sample: PBMCs. These receptors were taken from a woman in her forties or fifties in good health and CMV-seropositive.

This clone appeared a few times. CDR3 in amino acids: CASSAKLLNTEAFF. Written as DNA, the CDR3 is TGTGCCAGCAGCGCCAAACTGTTGAACACTGAAGCTTTCTTT. V gene TRBV13 combines with J gene TRBJ1-1; D gene unclear. The ends were cut back, 5 bases at V and 0 bases at J, with 10 bases in the middle. CDR3 length: 14 residues. CDR1 PRHDT and CDR2 FYEKMQ come from the germline V gene (reference sequence).

The J gene is TRBJ2-7, the V gene TRBV6-5, with TRBD1 identical over 7 bases. V shed 6 bases, J shed 6 bases, and the junction held 8 bases outside the gene matches. Germline V CDR1 and CDR2: MNHEY, SVGAGI. The CDR3 totals 13 residues. The DNA for the CDR3 is TGTGCCAGCAGCTCACAGACAGGGTCCGAGCAGTACTTC. It specifies CASSSQTGSEQYF.

The CDR3 DNA reads TGTGCCAGCAGCCCACGGACTAGCGGGAGGAGGGACGCAGATACGCAGTATTTT. This encodes CASSPRTSGRRDADTQYF. V gene TRBV9 combines with J gene TRBJ2-3; 14 bases map to TRBD2. Germline V lookup: CDR1 SGDLS, CDR2 YYNGEE. The junction had 11 bases not matched to a gene; V was cut back by 4 bases and J by 4 bases. The CDR3 is 18 residues long.

The count of this clone is one. The gene calls are TRBV19 and TRBJ1-2; D may be TRBD1 (5 bases). Germline assignment: CDR1 LNHDA and CDR2 SQIVND (reference sequence). This CDR3 spans 14 amino acids. Trimming cost V 6 bases and J 7 bases, with 18 bases left between them. The CDR3 sequence: CASSPRGAVGGYTF. The CDR3 region has the DNA TGTGCCAGTAGCCCAAGGGGTGCAGTAGGTGGCTACACCTTC. The whole variable domain, remainder taken from reference TRBV19 and TRBJ1-2, is DGGITQSPKYLFRKEGQNVTLSCEQNLNHDAMYWYRQDPGQGLRLIYYSQIVNDFQKGDIAEGYSVSREKKESFPLTVTSAQKNPTAFYLCASSPRGAVGGYTFGSGTRLTVV.

This rearrangement joins TRBV4-3 to TRBJ1-4; D is perhaps TRBD1 (6 bases). V was cut by 0 bases and J by 3 bases, with 17 bases left in between. Looked up from germline, CDR1 is LGHNA and CDR2 is YSLEER. CDR3 length: 18 residues. This chain's CDR3 is CASSQDPPGAGANEKLFF. The CDR3 nucleotides are TGCGCCAGCAGCCAAGATCCCCCAGGGGCTGGGGCTAATGAAAAACTGTTTTTT.

V usage is TRBV2 and J usage is TRBJ1-5; D is unclear. Trimming took 8 bases from V and 4 from J, leaving 12 bases between them. This CDR3 region has 13 residues. CDR1 is SNHLY and CDR2 is FYNNEI in the germline V gene. The CDR3, as DNA: TGTGCCAGCCGGGGAATCAGTAATCAGCCCCAGCATTTT. It codes for CASRGISNQPQHF.

On this clone: Distinct nucleotide sequences in the sample also encode this CDR3. The V gene is TRBV7-2, the J gene TRBJ1-3; D is ambiguous. The germline gives CDR1 SGHTA, CDR2 FQGNSA. CDR3 length equals 13 residues. Trimming left V 4 bases short and J 0 bases short, with 4 bases between. The CDR3 region is CASSSGSGNTIYF. CDR3 bases: TGTGCCAGCAGCTCGGGCTCTGGAAACACCATATATTTT.

This clone appeared once. V is TRBV9 and J is TRBJ2-1; 8 bases match TRBD1. V shed 3 bases and J 3 bases; nucleotides not matched to a gene: 8. The CDR3 contains 16 residues. Germline CDR1 SGDLS, CDR2 YYNGEE. CDR3 bases: TGTGCCAGCAGCGCCCGACCCGGGACAGGCTACAATGAGCAGTTCTTC. This translates into CASSARPGTGYNEQFF.

The V call is TRBV7-2, the J call TRBJ1-2; 8 bases line up with TRBD1. The CDR3 has 14 amino acids. V trimming: 2 bases; J trimming: 7 bases; junction bases outside the gene matches: 6. CDR1 is SGHTA, CDR2 FQGNSA, per germline. For the CDR3, the DNA is TGTGCCAGCAGCTTAAGGACAGGGTTCGCTGGCTACACCTTC. As protein: CASSLRTGFAGYTF.

The chain joins TRBV11-3 to TRBJ2-4; TRBD1 matches at 8 bases. The junction had 8 bases not matched to a gene; V was cut back by 5 bases and J by 5 bases. CDR3 length equals 15 residues. Germline V gives CDR1 SGHNT, CDR2 YENEEA. CDR3 protein: CASSHPGQEQNIQYF. The CDR3 nucleotides are TGTGCCAGCAGCCATCCGGGACAGGAACAAAACATTCAGTACTTC.